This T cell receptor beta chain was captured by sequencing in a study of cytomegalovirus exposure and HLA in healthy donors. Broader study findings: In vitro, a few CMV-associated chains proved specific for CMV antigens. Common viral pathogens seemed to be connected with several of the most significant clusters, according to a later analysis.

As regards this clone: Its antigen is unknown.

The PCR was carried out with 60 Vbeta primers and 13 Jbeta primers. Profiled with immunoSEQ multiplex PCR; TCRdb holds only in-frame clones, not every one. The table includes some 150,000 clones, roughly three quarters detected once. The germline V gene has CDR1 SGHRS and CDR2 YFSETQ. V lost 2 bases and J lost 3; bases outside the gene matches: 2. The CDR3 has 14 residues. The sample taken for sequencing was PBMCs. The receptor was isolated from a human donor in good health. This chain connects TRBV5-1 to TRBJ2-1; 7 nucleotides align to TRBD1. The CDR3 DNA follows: TGCGCCAGCAGCTTTACAGGGGTCTACAATGAGCAGTTCTTC. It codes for CASSFTGVYNEQFF.